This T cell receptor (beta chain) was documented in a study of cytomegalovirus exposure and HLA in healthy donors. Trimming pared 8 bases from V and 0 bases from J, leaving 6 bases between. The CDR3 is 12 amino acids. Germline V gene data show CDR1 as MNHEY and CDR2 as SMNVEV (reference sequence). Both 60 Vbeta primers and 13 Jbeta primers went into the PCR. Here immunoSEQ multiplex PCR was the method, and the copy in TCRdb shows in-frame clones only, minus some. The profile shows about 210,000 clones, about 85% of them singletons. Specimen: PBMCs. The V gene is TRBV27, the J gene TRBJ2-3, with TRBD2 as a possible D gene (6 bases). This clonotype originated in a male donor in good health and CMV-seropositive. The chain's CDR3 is CASGTSTDTQYF. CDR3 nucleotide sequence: TGTGCCAGCGGGACTAGCACAGATACGCAGTATTTT.